Given below is one T cell receptor (beta chain) in context. Its antigen remains unknown. The sample is drawn from a study of T cell repertoires in aging, cancer and after chemotherapy. The study, taken as a whole, reports: Immunological memory after chemotherapy cannot be judged from the repertoire data.

The CDR3 length is 14 residues. V was shortened by 7 bases and J by 6 bases, with 18 bases between the two germline ends. Germline CDR1 is MNHNY and CDR2 is SVGAGI (reference sequence). Amplification of TCR beta used genomic DNA extracted from peripheral blood. TRB rearrangements spanning V, D and J were amplified using mixed TRB-A/B primers. TCRdb redid the calling of the multiplex PCR reads with MiXCR, one entry per CDR3 protein. The sample contains about 10,000 distinct CDR3 sequences, around 40% of which appear only once. The clonotype originates from a human donor in good health. The sample was blood. The J gene is TRBJ1-1, the V gene TRBV6-6; TRBD1 is a possible D gene (6 bases). The CDR3 protein is CASIIDRWRPEAFF. CDR3 bases: TGTGCCAGCATTATCGACAGGTGGCGGCCTGAAGCTTTCTTT.